The 24 T cell receptor beta chains below come from one sample, sequenced in a study of OX40 agonist ivuxolimab in advanced cancers. Assay: immunoSEQ multiplex PCR; the TCRdb copy retains only in-frame clones and omits some. The sample lists fewer than 85,000 clones, 80% to 90% occurring once. This specimen consisted of CD4+ or CD8+ T cells sorted from blood, obtained in a trial of the OX40 agonist ivuxolimab. The receptor set was obtained from an adult with an advanced solid tumor such as melanoma, head and neck, liver or kidney cancer.

The genes are TRBV19 and TRBJ1-5, with a possible D match to TRBD1 (5 bases). The V and J ends lost 3 bases and 0 bases respectively, with 18 bases between them. The CDR3 covers 18 residues. Germline lookup yields CDR1 LNHDA and CDR2 SQIVND (reference sequence). The CDR3 loop reads CASSIAQGGGGSNQPQHF. The DNA for the CDR3 is TGTGCCAGTAGTATTGCCCAGGGAGGTGGTGGTAGCAATCAGCCCCAGCATTTT. Using reference TRBV19 and TRBJ1-5 for the parts outside the CDR3, the full variable domain is DGGITQSPKYLFRKEGQNVTLSCEQNLNHDAMYWYRQDPGQGLRLIYYSQIVNDFQKGDIAEGYSVSREKKESFPLTVTSAQKNPTAFYLCASSIAQGGGGSNQPQHFGDGTRLSIL.

V usage is TRBV5-1 and J usage is TRBJ2-7; D may correspond to TRBD1 or TRBD2 (7 bases each). Germline V CDR1 and CDR2: SGHRS, YFSETQ. Trimming removed 7 bases at V and 3 bases at J, with 17 bases between. The CDR3 contains 14 residues. The CDR3 nucleotides are TGCGCCAGCGCCGAGGGAGGGGGCTTCTACGAGCAGTACTTC. This translates into CASAEGGGFYEQYF. Using reference TRBV5-1 and TRBJ2-7 for the parts outside the CDR3, the full variable domain is KAGVTQTPRYLIKTRGQQVTLSCSPISGHRSVSWYQQTPGQGLQFLFEYFSETQRNKGNFPGRFSGRQFSNSRSEMNVSTLELGDSALYLCASAEGGGFYEQYFGPGTRLTVT.

The chain is built from TRBV5-6 and TRBJ2-7; D unclear. The CDR3 is made up of 13 amino acids. Germline V gene data show CDR1 as SGHDT and CDR2 as YYEEEE. V was pared by 2 bases and J by 0 bases, with 6 bases between. CDR3 DNA: TGTGCCAGCAGCTTCAGGAACTCCTACGAGCAGTACTTC. Translated, it gives CASSFRNSYEQYF.

The CDR3 bases are TGTGCCAGCAGCTACGGGGGGACTCTCCCCTACGAGCAGTACTTC. Its translation is CASSYGGTLPYEQYF. The chain links TRBV7-3 to TRBJ2-7, with 7 bases aligning to TRBD2. This CDR3 spans 15 amino acids. V shed 4 bases, J shed 2 bases, and the junction held 8 bases outside the gene matches. Germline V gene lookup returns CDR1 SGHTA and CDR2 FQGTGA.

This chain connects TRBV7-2 to TRBJ2-1; D not certain. V shed 0 bases and J shed 4 bases, with 4 bases lying between them. Germline CDR1 is SGHTA and CDR2 is FQGNSA. The CDR3 length is 13 residues. Here the CDR3 reads CASSLAPYNEQFF. CDR3 bases: TGTGCCAGCAGCTTAGCACCTTACAATGAGCAGTTCTTC.

This clone was observed a single time. V gene TRBV6-4 combines with J gene TRBJ2-6; D remains ambiguous. Per germline, CDR1 MRHNA and CDR2 SNTAGT. The CDR3 totals 13 residues. V lost 4 bases and J 2 bases, leaving 3 bases between the germline ends. The CDR3 DNA sequence: TGTGCCAGCAGTGGACCTGGGGCCAACGTCCTGACTTTC. Translation gives CASSGPGANVLTF.

This sequence joins TRBV6-5 and TRBJ1-2; no definite D call. Trimming took off 6 bases at V and 5 bases at J, with 13 bases between the two ends. Germline CDR1 reads MNHEY; CDR2 reads SVGAGI. The CDR3 length is 13 residues. CDR3 region: CASSIGITYGYTF. The CDR3 DNA sequence: TGTGCCAGCAGCATCGGGATTACATATGGCTACACCTTC.

The chain combines TRBV19 with TRBJ1-6; D possibly corresponds to TRBD1 (5 bases). CDR3 length: 14 residues. CDR1 is LNHDA and CDR2 is SQIVND in the germline V gene (reference sequence). V was clipped by 5 bases and J by 7 bases, with 12 bases between them. CDR3 nucleotide sequence: TGTGCCAGTAGTTCAGTGGAGGGGAATTCACCCCTCCACTTT. Translating it yields CASSSVEGNSPLHF.

CDR3 region: CAGTQGLNYGYTF. CDR3 DNA: TGTGCCGGGACCCAAGGACTGAACTATGGCTACACCTTC. The rearrangement links TRBV6-1 to TRBJ1-2, with D maybe TRBD1 (5 bases). This CDR3 comprises 13 residues. Germline assignment: CDR1 MNHNS and CDR2 SASEGT. The V end was cut by 11 bases, the J end by 2 bases, with 15 bases between.

The rearrangement joins TRBV27 to TRBJ2-7; TRBD2 aligns across 14 bases. This CDR3 is built from 16 residues. Trimming took 5 bases from V and 5 from J; bases not matched to a gene: 8. Germline-derived CDR1 and CDR2 are MNHEY and SMNVEV (reference sequence). As DNA, the CDR3 is TGTGCCAGCAGTGACCTAGGGACTAGCGGGAGTAACGAGCAGTACTTC. It specifies CASSDLGTSGSNEQYF.

This chain links TRBV12-5 with TRBJ1-2, with D possibly matching TRBD1 (6 bases). This CDR3 has 13 residues. CDR1 is LGHNT and CDR2 is FRNRAP in the germline V gene. V was pared by 6 bases and J by 6 bases, with 14 bases between. In DNA, the CDR3 is TGTGCTAGTGGGACTAGACAGGAACATGGCTACACCTTC. It translates to CASGTRQEHGYTF.

The chain has TRBV4-1 and TRBJ2-4; the D gene is possibly TRBD1 (5 bases). The germline V gene encodes CDR1 MGHRA and CDR2 YSYEKL. This CDR3 has 18 amino acids. The germline V and J ends were trimmed by 3 bases and 1 base, with 19 bases remaining between them. DNA of the CDR3: TGCGCCAGCAGCCAGGGCCCTCAGGGAAGTTTTGCCAAAAACATTCAGTACTTC. This encodes CASSQGPQGSFAKNIQYF.

V and J are TRBV18 and TRBJ2-5, with 9 nucleotides matching TRBD1. V dropped 4 bases and J dropped 4; count of bases not matched to a gene: 7. This CDR3 comprises 15 residues. Germline loops: CDR1 KGHSH, CDR2 LQKENI. Here the CDR3 reads CASSLKTGGRETQYF. The CDR3 DNA is TGTGCCAGCTCACTGAAGACAGGGGGTCGAGAGACCCAGTACTTC.

This clone was counted a single time. J is TRBJ1-6 and V is TRBV28, with TRBD1 as a possible D gene (6 bases). CDR1 is MDHEN, CDR2 SYDVKM, per germline. The CDR3 runs 13 residues. V was pared by 8 bases and J by 10 bases, with 15 bases between. DNA of the CDR3: TGTGCCAGCTCCCAGGGGATCCGCTCACCCCTCCACTTT. Protein sequence: CASSQGIRSPLHF.

CDR3 protein: CASSRGSATNEKLFF. The CDR3 region has the DNA TGCGCCAGCTCAAGGGGGTCTGCAACTAATGAAAAACTGTTTTTT. The rearrangement uses TRBV5-1 and TRBJ1-4, with D possibly being TRBD1 (6 bases). The CDR3 runs 15 residues. Germline assignment: CDR1 SGHRS and CDR2 YFSETQ. The ends were cut back, 7 bases at V and 0 bases at J, with 13 bases in the middle.

The chain uses TRBV30 and TRBJ2-3; 8 nucleotides line up with TRBD1. CDR1 GTSNPN and CDR2 SVGIG come from the germline V gene (reference sequence). The CDR3 length is 15 residues. V was pared by 2 bases and J by 4 bases, with 8 bases of the junction left unmatched. The CDR3 sequence is CAWSSRQGRPDTQYF. Here the CDR3 DNA reads TGTGCCTGGAGTTCCCGACAGGGGAGGCCAGATACGCAGTATTTT.

The J gene is TRBJ1-5, the V gene TRBV19; no reliable D call. The V and J ends lost 6 bases and 5 bases respectively, with 14 bases between them. From germline, CDR1 is LNHDA and CDR2 SQIVND (reference sequence). The CDR3 consists of 14 residues. The CDR3, as DNA: TGTGCCAGTAGCGATACAGCGCCCTATCAGCCCCAGCATTTT. This gives the protein CASSDTAPYQPQHF.

The gene calls are TRBV19 and TRBJ2-6; 7 bases agree with TRBD1. The CDR3 consists of 17 residues. J gave up 0 bases and V 3 bases, and 5 bases lay outside the gene matches. CDR1 LNHDA and CDR2 SQIVND come from the germline V gene (reference sequence). This CDR3 reads CASSIRQGDSGANVLTF. CDR3 coding DNA: TGTGCCAGTAGTATTAGACAGGGCGACTCTGGGGCCAACGTCCTGACTTTC.

Here the CDR3 reads CASRSGLSQPQHF. Written as DNA, the CDR3 is TGTGCCAGCAGATCGGGACTCAGTCAGCCCCAGCATTTT. The chain joins TRBV27 to TRBJ1-5; a possible D gene is TRBD1 (5 bases). The V end was cut by 6 bases, the J end by 6 bases, with 12 bases between. CDR1 and CDR2 from the germline V gene are MNHEY and SMNVEV (reference sequence). The CDR3 consists of 13 residues.

V is TRBV9 and J is TRBJ2-1; 13 bases are a match to TRBD2. The germline V gene has CDR1 SGDLS and CDR2 YYNGEE. The J segment lost 6 bases and the V segment lost 0 bases, leaving 18 bases of the junction unmatched. The CDR3 spans 21 residues. The CDR3: CASSVGYQGTSGRARFNEQFF. Here the CDR3 DNA reads TGTGCCAGCAGCGTAGGGTATCAGGGAACTAGCGGGAGGGCCCGGTTCAATGAGCAGTTCTTC.

This chain connects TRBV9 to TRBJ2-3; D might be TRBD1 (5 bases). This CDR3 is 14 amino acids long. Germline values: CDR1 SGDLS, CDR2 YYNGEE. Trimming left V 7 bases short and J 2 bases short, with 14 bases between. CDR3 amino acids: CASAQGSFTDTQYF. The DNA of the CDR3 is TGTGCCAGCGCCCAGGGCAGTTTCACAGATACGCAGTATTTT.

The chain has TRBV4-1 and TRBJ1-2; no clear D. The V end lost 1 base, the J end lost 7 bases, and 13 bases lay between the germline ends. The CDR3 sequence is 14 residues long. Germline V CDR1 and CDR2: MGHRA, YSYEKL. Here the CDR3 DNA reads TGCGCCAGCAGCCAAGTGGAAGAGGGAACTGGCTACACCTTC. Its protein product is CASSQVEEGTGYTF.

The chain carries TRBV27 and TRBJ2-1, with no clear D. Trimming cost V 0 bases and J 12 bases, with 18 bases left between them. The CDR3 has 15 amino acids. Germline CDR1 MNHEY, CDR2 SMNVEV (reference sequence). The CDR3 bases are TGTGCCAGCAGTTTATCGGTGTCCGCGTCAGTCTCGCAGTTCTTC. It is translated as CASSLSVSASVSQFF.

This sequence joins TRBV6-1 and TRBJ2-7, with D hard to call. V dropped 4 bases and J dropped 3 bases, with 10 bases sitting between them. The CDR3 is 13 amino acids. Germline values: CDR1 MNHNS, CDR2 SASEGT. The CDR3 spells CASSVTANYEQYF. The CDR3 nucleotides read TGTGCCAGCAGTGTAACAGCGAACTACGAGCAGTACTTC.